This section outlines one T cell receptor (beta chain) sequence together with its context. Its antigen is unknown. This record comes from a study of cytotoxic CD8 clonotypes in ibrutinib-treated CLL. Overall study: Partial response was seen in roughly 24 patients and complete response in 2; after median around 5.5 years, approximately 14 stayed remitted, some twelve progressed.

Whole-study findings and limits: Under treatment, the uncommon public clonotypes either contracted or remained stable.

CDR1 and CDR2 (germline): SGHRS, YFSETQ. This CDR3 contains 15 residues. Trimming took off 3 bases at V and 8 bases at J, with 18 bases between the two ends. Some clones are missing from TCRdb's copy, which holds only in-frame ones; the method was immunoSEQ multiplex PCR. This table has over 110,000 clones, roughly 90% appearing once. Sequenced here: PBMCs, sampled after 12 months of ibrutinib treatment. The TCR comes from a human donor with chronic lymphocytic leukemia. This chain links TRBV5-1 with TRBJ2-1, with D possibly being TRBD1 (6 bases). The CDR3 DNA sequence: TGCGCCAGCAGCTCCCCCCGATTACAGGGCGATGAGCAGTTCTTC. It encodes CASSSPRLQGDEQFF.